This TCR beta chain was sequenced in a study of T cell responses to AZD1222 COVID-19 vaccine. Overall study findings and caveats: Clonal diversity may have been underestimated, and the donors were mostly white British, with more females than males. Distributed over spike, vaccine-associated CD4 TCRs predominated at 160-218 and 743-854.

CDR3 length: 14 residues. V was trimmed by 2 bases and J by 6 bases, leaving 11 bases between them. The V gene's germline CDR1 is MNHEY and CDR2 SVGAGI. The table lists this clone with a few counts. Its cognate antigen is unknown. Clones were sequenced by immunoSEQ multiplex PCR, and TCRdb holds only the in-frame ones, with some missing. The sample consists of about 49,000 clones, approximately 79% of them appearing once. This clonotype originated in an adult in good health. This chain connects TRBV6-5 to TRBJ1-5; tentatively, D is TRBD1 (6 bases). Sequenced here: peripheral blood, sampled on day 0 of MenACWY control vaccination. The CDR3 DNA sequence: TGTGCCAGCAGTTACGGGGGGGCCGGTCAGCCCCAGCATTTT. Amino acids: CASSYGGAGQPQHF.